The 22 T cell receptor beta chains below were found in one sample sequenced in a study of regulatory T cells in long-lasting Graves disease. Through Arm-PCR of CDR3 regions and iRepertoire HTBI primers, TCR beta libraries were built. Using its own MiXCR run on the multiplex PCR reads, TCRdb lists one record per CDR3 protein. The data show approximately 470,000 distinct CDR3 sequences, with under 20% seen just once and approximately 12% held by the top ten. Specified time point: newly diagnosed GD, antithyroid drugs for less than 3 months. Following extraction of RNA from PBMCs, that RNA was used to make the TCR library. This sample also appeared in a second study, on T cells in Graves' hyperthyroidism and ophthalmopathy.

The sequenced sample was peripheral blood mononuclear cells (PBMCs), obtained at new diagnosis, from a patient treated with antithyroid drugs. The receptors were sampled from a man between 35 and 55 years old with Graves disease.

This clonotype showed up many times. The V and J genes are TRBV18 and TRBJ1-4; D remains ambiguous. V was pared by 2 bases and J by 0 bases, with 10 bases between. The germline V gene encodes CDR1 KGHSH and CDR2 LQKENI. This CDR3 has 16 amino acids. For the CDR3, the DNA is TGTGCCAGCTCACCAGAGCAAGCCCCAACTAATGAAAAACTGTTTTTT. Its protein product is CASSPEQAPTNEKLFF.

The CDR3 nucleotides read TGTGCCAGCAACCTCGGACAGTCCAAAAACATTCAGTACTTC. Residues: CASNLGQSKNIQYF. The chain joins TRBV6-2 or TRBV6-3 to TRBJ2-4; TRBD1 is a possible D gene (6 bases). Germline V gene lookup returns CDR1 MNHEY and CDR2 SVGEGT. V lost 7 bases to trimming and J lost 2 bases, with 12 bases between them. This CDR3 is 14 amino acids long.

The sample holds a few counts of this clonotype. V is TRBV19 and J is TRBJ1-3; D possibly corresponds to TRBD1 (6 bases). The CDR3 totals 17 residues. The V gene lost 3 bases and the J gene lost 0 bases, with 15 bases spanning the gap. The germline V gene has CDR1 LNHDA and CDR2 SQIVND (reference sequence). The CDR3 loop reads CASSMGLGGLSGNTIYF. For the CDR3, the DNA is TGTGCCAGTAGTATGGGCCTTGGGGGCCTCTCTGGAAACACCATATATTTT.

This clonotype was found a few times. V is TRBV30 and J is TRBJ1-1; TRBD1 matches 10 bases. The CDR3 loop spans 13 amino acids. With 5 bases clipped from V and 3 bases from J, the junction kept 3 bases outside the gene matches. CDR1 and CDR2 from the germline V gene are GTSNPN and SVGIG (reference sequence). The CDR3 DNA reads as TGTGCCTGGCAGACAGGGGGCTACACTGAAGCTTTCTTT. It encodes CAWQTGGYTEAFF.

This clonotype showed up many times. V and J are TRBV28 and TRBJ2-7; 9 nucleotides align to TRBD1. The germline CDR1 and CDR2 sequences are MDHEN and SYDVKM. The CDR3 runs to 12 residues. V lost 8 bases, J lost 7 bases, and 6 bases stayed unmatched. CDR3 sequence reads: CASGGTGWEQYF. Here the CDR3 DNA reads TGTGCCAGCGGGGGGACAGGGTGGGAGCAGTACTTC. Looking up the rest from reference TRBV28 and TRBJ2-7 gives the full variable domain: DVKVTQSSRYLVKRTGEKVFLECVQDMDHENMFWYRQDPGLGLRLIYFSYDVKMKEKGDIPEGYSVSREKKERFSLILESASTNQTSMYLCASGGTGWEQYFGPGTRLTVT.

This clonotype was seen repeatedly, ten times or more. This chain joins TRBV7-9 and TRBJ2-7; D is unresolved. This CDR3 has 14 residues. Trimming removed 1 base at V and 2 bases at J, with 9 bases between. CDR1 is SEHNR, CDR2 FQNEAQ, per germline (reference sequence). CDR3 bases: TGTGCCAGCAGCTTAGGCCCTCCCCCCTACGAGCAGTACTTC. Protein product: CASSLGPPPYEQYF.

At least ten counts were recorded for this clonotype. The V gene is TRBV28, the J gene TRBJ2-7; no firm D call. Trimming took 3 bases from V and 5 from J, leaving 5 bases between them. Per germline, CDR1 MDHEN and CDR2 SYDVKM. The CDR3 totals 11 residues. The CDR3 bases are TGTGCCAGCAGTTTTATCGACGAGCAGTACTTC. The encoded protein is CASSFIDEQYF.

In its sample, this clonotype was seen many times. The genes are TRBV3-1 and TRBJ2-7, with TRBD2 identical over 8 bases. With 1 base clipped from V and 7 bases from J, the junction kept 12 bases outside the gene matches. Germline CDR1 is LGHDT and CDR2 is YNNKEL (reference sequence). This CDR3 spans 16 amino acids. As DNA, the CDR3 is TGTGCCAGCAGCCAAGTAGCGGGAAGTCGGTCGGGGGAGCAGTACTTC. It is translated as CASSQVAGSRSGEQYF.

The V gene is TRBV29-1, the J gene TRBJ1-1, with unresolved D. Per germline, CDR1 SQVTM and CDR2 ANQGSEA. The CDR3 sequence is 14 residues long. Deletions cut 3 bases from V and 3 bases from J, with 14 bases between. The CDR3 region has the DNA TGCAGCGTTGACGATCAGAGACTTGACACTGAAGCTTTCTTT. Its translation: CSVDDQRLDTEAFF.

This clonotype appeared a few times. The V gene is TRBV25-1, the J gene TRBJ2-1, with a possible D match to TRBD1 (6 bases). Germline CDR1 is MGHDK and CDR2 is SYGVNS. Between the trimmed V and J ends, which lost 6 bases and 2 bases, there was a span of 8 bases. The CDR3 contains 13 residues. This chain's CDR3 is CASRHRAYNEQFF. CDR3 sequence (DNA): TGTGCCAGCAGGCACAGGGCCTACAATGAGCAGTTCTTC.

The chain employs TRBV6-5 and TRBJ2-1; 7 bases map to TRBD2. This CDR3 is built from 16 residues. CDR1 and CDR2 from the germline V gene are MNHEY and SVGAGI. V shed 2 bases, J shed 1 base, and the junction held 5 bases outside the gene matches. This chain's CDR3 is CASSYRASGSYNEQFF. The CDR3 DNA follows: TGTGCCAGCAGTTACAGGGCTAGCGGATCCTACAATGAGCAGTTCTTC.

The table lists this clonotype with many counts. The chain links TRBV24-1 to TRBJ2-5, with a possible D match to TRBD1 (6 bases). Germline lookup yields CDR1 KGHDR and CDR2 SFDVKD. Trimming removed 2 bases from V and 4 bases from J, with 13 bases in between. This CDR3 has 15 amino acids. The CDR3 nucleotides read TGTGCCACCAGTGATTCGACAGGCTCCCGAGAGACCCAGTACTTC. Protein: CATSDSTGSRETQYF.

CDR3 sequence (DNA): TGTGCCAGCAGTTTAGAAGGGGGGCCCTATGGCTACACCTTC. Translating it yields CASSLEGGPYGYTF. The gene calls are TRBV12-3 or TRBV12-4 and TRBJ1-2, with D perhaps TRBD1 (6 bases). Trimming stripped 1 base from V and 4 bases from J, with 10 bases between. The CDR3 is 14 amino acids.

V usage is TRBV7-9 and J usage is TRBJ2-7; D not certain. V dropped 5 bases and J dropped 5 bases, with 16 bases sitting between them. The length of the CDR3 is 14 residues. Germline assignment: CDR1 SEHNR and CDR2 FQNEAQ (reference sequence). DNA of the CDR3: TGTGCCAGCAGCCTACCGTCCTTCCCACACGAGCAGTACTTC. This gives the protein CASSLPSFPHEQYF.

This clonotype was detected many times. CDR3 loop: CASQSGPGQPQHF. CDR3 DNA sequence: TGTGCCAGCCAATCCGGACCCGGGCAGCCCCAGCATTTT. The rearrangement links TRBV2 to TRBJ1-5; D remains ambiguous. Germline V lookup: CDR1 SNHLY, CDR2 FYNNEI. This CDR3 is built from 13 residues. Trimming took off 8 bases at V and 7 bases at J, with 15 bases between the two ends.

This clonotype was seen repeatedly, ten times or more. The chain uses TRBV28 and TRBJ2-1, with 12 positions matching TRBD2. Trimming removed 7 bases from V and 9 bases from J; junction bases left unmatched: 10. The CDR3 loop spans 15 amino acids. Germline CDR1 is MDHEN and CDR2 is SYDVKM. The DNA for the CDR3 is TGTGCCAGCACCTCGACTAGCGGGAGTAGTTTTGAGCAGTTCTTC. Translating gives CASTSTSGSSFEQFF.

This clonotype occurred many times. The chain is built from TRBV5-1 and TRBJ1-1, with 7 positions matching TRBD1. Trimming took 0 bases from V and 7 from J; bases not matched to a gene: 6. In germline, CDR1 is SGHRS, CDR2 YFSETQ. CDR3 size: 14 residues. CDR3 residues: CASSLVPGQFEAFF. The DNA of the CDR3 is TGCGCCAGCAGCTTGGTTCCGGGACAGTTTGAAGCTTTCTTT.

This clonotype was counted at least ten times. The chain is built from TRBV27 and TRBJ1-5; weak D call: TRBD1 (6 bases). The germline gives CDR1 MNHEY, CDR2 SMNVEV (reference sequence). Trimming pared 5 bases from V and 1 base from J, leaving 24 bases between. This CDR3 spans 19 amino acids. The CDR3 DNA reads TGTGCCAGCAGTCCAAACTACAGAGGGGGGGGAGGGAGCAATCAGCCCCAGCATTTT. Translated: CASSPNYRGGGGSNQPQHF.

This clonotype was seen ten or more times. The chain is built from TRBV28 and TRBJ2-2; 8 bases line up with TRBD1. CDR1 MDHEN and CDR2 SYDVKM come from the germline V gene. This CDR3 has 15 amino acids. J was trimmed by 2 bases and V by 6 bases; bases with no gene match: 5. CDR3 region: CASSLTGANTGELFF. DNA of the CDR3: TGTGCCAGCAGCTTGACAGGGGCAAACACCGGGGAGCTGTTTTTT. The entire variable domain, with the rest obtained from reference TRBV28 and TRBJ2-2, is as follows: DVKVTQSSRYLVKRTGEKVFLECVQDMDHENMFWYRQDPGLGLRLIYFSYDVKMKEKGDIPEGYSVSREKKERFSLILESASTNQTSMYLCASSLTGANTGELFFGEGSRLTVL.

This clonotype appeared many times. The chain employs TRBV6-2 or TRBV6-3 and TRBJ2-2, with a weak D call TRBD1 (6 bases). The germline gives CDR1 MNHEY, CDR2 SVGEGT. There are 15 residues in the CDR3. V gave up 6 bases and J gave up 0 bases, with 11 bases separating them. CDR3 amino acids: CASRSGTTNTGELFF. The CDR3 coding sequence is TGTGCCAGCAGGTCCGGGACAACGAACACCGGGGAGCTGTTTTTT.

This clonotype appeared a few times. V is TRBV28 and J is TRBJ2-1; 7 nucleotides match TRBD1. CDR3 length: 20 residues. V lost 1 base, J lost 3 bases, and 18 bases stayed unmatched. Looked up from germline, CDR1 is MDHEN and CDR2 is SYDVKM. The DNA of the CDR3 is TGTGCCAGCAGTTTATACCGACACGTAGACAGGGTATACCTCTACAATGAGCAGTTCTTC. The encoded protein is CASSLYRHVDRVYLYNEQFF.

V is TRBV19 and J is TRBJ2-7, with D unresolved. Germline values: CDR1 LNHDA, CDR2 SQIVND (reference sequence). CDR3 size: 14 residues. Deletions cut 5 bases from V and 2 bases from J, with 13 bases between. CDR3 coding DNA: TGTGCCAGTAGTTCCATCGGAGCCCCCTACGAGCAGTACTTC. This gives the protein CASSSIGAPYEQYF.